This T cell receptor (beta chain) was identified in a study of T cells in women clearing cervical HPV infection. The overall study: Only a few women had HLA typing results available. Study-wide findings and caveats: It is unknown whether associations predate infection; no effector/memory or HPV-specific sorting.

The CDR3 covers 13 residues. Germline V gene sequence: CDR1 SEHNR, CDR2 FQNEAQ (reference sequence). The J segment lost 7 bases and the V segment lost 5 bases, leaving 4 bases of the junction unmatched. TCRdb keeps only in-frame clones here, not all; method: immunoSEQ multiplex PCR. In total, the table holds about 14,000 clones. Of note for this clone: What it recognizes is unknown. The CDR3 end is not reached by the read, which stops 3 residues before it; the germline J gene fills it in.

This chain links TRBV7-9 with TRBJ1-5; 8 nucleotides match TRBD1. Specimen: blood buffy coat. The source is a woman between 18 and 69 years old with a cervical HPV16 infection that either progressed to CIN3+ or cleared (not recorded which). The sequenced part of the CDR3 DNA is TGTGCCAGCAGCGCGACAGGGGCACAGCCC. This sequence encodes CASSATGAQP. In full, the CDR3 reads CASSATGAQPQHF.